Listed below are T cell receptor beta chains from one sample, sequenced in a study of cytomegalovirus exposure and HLA in healthy donors. Method: immunoSEQ multiplex PCR; TCRdb's copy keeps in-frame clones and lacks some. The profile shows about 150,000 clones, about 86% of them singletons. The sample comprised PBMCs. Receptor source: a woman under 30 in good health and CMV-seronegative. CDR3s leave out the opening cysteine and the closing phenylalanine or tryptophan. Rows may omit the clone size; those that give it use once, few, many or a size class.

>TRBJ2-3|.|TRBV6-4
ASSDSAAGGPDTQY
>TRBJ2-2|.|TRBV27
ASSLGGFYTGELF
>TRBJ1-5|few|TRBV27
ASSLEGVGQPQH
>TRBJ2-3|.|TRBV27
ASSFSDTQY
>TRBJ1-2|once|TRBV19
ASTGQGGPGYTYT
>.|.|TRBV6-1
ASSEAAGLYEQY
>TRBJ1-6|.|TRBV5-5
ASSPRQGAFSNSPLH
>TRBJ2-3|few|TRBV10-1
ASRTPEVSPDTDTQY
>TRBJ2-1|.|TRBV7-9
ASSKAFLAGRNEQF
>TRBJ2-2|.|TRBV27
ASSLNTGELF
>TRBJ1-3|.|TRBV30
AWNVGPSTIY
>TRBJ1-3|.|TRBV6-1
ASREAGNTIY
>TRBJ1-5|.|TRBV28
ASTLLGREPQH
>TRBJ1-1|.|TRBV18
ASSPGTQNTEAF
>TRBJ2-4|.|TRBV19
ASSLIKGAKNIQY
>TRBJ1-1|.|TRBV12-5
ASGLAANTEAF
>TRBJ1-5|.|TRBV7-2
ASSFSGTEYSNQPQH
>TRBJ2-1|.|TRBV5-1
ASSLAGDSNYNEQF
>TRBJ1-2|few|TRBV28
ASSPGDYGYT
>TRBJ2-2|.|TRBV10-3
AISERETGAAGELF
>TRBJ1-1|.|TRBV29-1
SVEVHSSEAF
>TRBJ2-7|.|TRBV30
AWSRQGDEQY
>TRBJ2-1|once|TRBV5-1
ASSLLPVDSNYNEQF
>TRBJ1-5|.|TRBV2
ASSRGEGQPQH
>TRBJ2-7|.|TRBV6-6
ASSRGAGTYEQY
>TRBJ2-1|.|TRBV6-6
AIRGRGGYNEQF
>TRBJ1-1|few|TRBV5-6
ASSLAGEAF
>TRBJ1-4|.|TRBV30
AWSPTVGEKLF
>TRBJ1-3|.|TRBV28
ASSSTGGSSGNTIY